The 13 T cell receptor beta chains presented below share a single source sample, sequenced in a study of blood T cell repertoires in COVID-19. The method was immunoSEQ multiplex PCR; TCRdb's version includes in-frame clones alone and lacks a portion of them. The sample lists hundreds of thousands of clones, approximately 88% occurring once. The sample consisted of peripheral blood. Receptor source: a man aged 35 to 55 with acute or convalescent COVID-19.

In its sample, this clone was seen once. The rearrangement joins TRBV6-6 to TRBJ1-6; D is perhaps TRBD1 (5 bases). Looked up from germline, CDR1 is MNHNY and CDR2 is SVGAGI (reference sequence). V was pared by 5 bases and J by 7 bases, with 18 bases between. This CDR3 contains 16 residues. The CDR3 loop reads CASSRTSGDANSPLHF. The DNA for the CDR3 is TGTGCCAGCAGTCGAACTTCGGGGGATGCGAATTCACCCCTCCACTTT.

The chain employs TRBV19 and TRBJ1-2, with TRBD1 as a possible D gene (6 bases). Trimming took off 4 bases at V and 2 bases at J, with 14 bases between the two ends. The CDR3 runs to 15 residues. Germline V gene data show CDR1 as LNHDA and CDR2 as SQIVND (reference sequence). The CDR3 reads CASSTTVQGNYGYTF. CDR3 bases: TGTGCCAGTAGTACGACCGTACAGGGAAACTATGGCTACACCTTC.

The gene calls are TRBV4-2 and TRBJ1-1, with D possibly matching TRBD1 (6 bases). V lost 2 bases and J 12 bases, leaving 13 bases between the germline ends. CDR1 LGHNA and CDR2 YNFKEQ come from the germline V gene. The CDR3 is 12 amino acids. The CDR3 DNA reads TGTGCCAGCAGCCAAAACAGGGAGTTGACTTTCTTT. Protein sequence: CASSQNRELTFF.

The chain uses TRBV2 and TRBJ2-7, with TRBD2 as a possible D gene (5 bases). Deletions cut 1 base from V and 3 bases from J, with 7 bases between. The CDR3 consists of 13 residues. From germline, CDR1 is SNHLY and CDR2 FYNNEI. The chain's CDR3 is CASSEGEIYEQYF. In DNA form, the CDR3 reads TGTGCCAGCAGTGAAGGGGAGATCTACGAGCAGTACTTC.

A remark on this clone: The junction departs from the called germline gene at one end, perhaps through a read error. CDR3 amino acids: CASSGGAGSTDTQYF. The CDR3 DNA sequence: TGTGCTAGCAGTGGCGGGGCGGGCAGCACAGATACGCAGTATTTT. The V and J genes are TRBV7-7 and TRBJ2-3, with D possibly being TRBD2 (6 bases). The CDR3 totals 15 residues. CDR1 and CDR2 (germline): SSHAT, FNYEAQ (reference sequence).

The rearrangement links TRBV30 to TRBJ1-6; TRBD1 matches at 7 bases. The germline V gene encodes CDR1 GTSNPN and CDR2 SVGIG (reference sequence). J was trimmed by 0 bases and V by 3 bases; bases with no gene match: 5. The CDR3 consists of 16 residues. In DNA, the CDR3 is TGTGCCTGGAGCCAGGGACAGAGCTCCTATAATTCACCCCTCCACTTT. Encoded protein: CAWSQGQSSYNSPLHF.

The chain links TRBV19 to TRBJ1-1; 7 positions agree with TRBD1. V was clipped by 8 bases and J by 4 bases; unmatched bases: 7. The CDR3 contains 13 residues. CDR1 and CDR2 from the germline V gene are LNHDA and SQIVND (reference sequence). This chain's CDR3 is CASGQQGSTEAFF. The CDR3 DNA follows: TGTGCCAGTGGTCAACAGGGGAGCACTGAAGCTTTCTTT. The entire variable domain, with the rest obtained from reference TRBV19 and TRBJ1-1, is as follows: DGGITQSPKYLFRKEGQNVTLSCEQNLNHDAMYWYRQDPGQGLRLIYYSQIVNDFQKGDIAEGYSVSREKKESFPLTVTSAQKNPTAFYLCASGQQGSTEAFFGQGTRLTVV.

The chain couples TRBV10-3 to TRBJ2-1; D is possibly TRBD1 (6 bases). The germline CDR1 and CDR2 sequences are ENHRY and SYGVKD. The CDR3 spans 15 residues. V lost 3 bases to trimming and J lost 3 bases, with 12 bases between them. The CDR3 region is CAISEGQGHYNEQFF. For the CDR3, the DNA is TGTGCCATCAGTGAAGGTCAGGGACACTACAATGAGCAGTTCTTC.

The rearrangement links TRBV5-1 to TRBJ2-1, with TRBD1 matching over 10 bases. Germline V gene sequence: CDR1 SGHRS, CDR2 YFSETQ. The CDR3 runs 15 residues. Trimming cost V 3 bases and J 3 bases; bases outside gene matches: 3. The CDR3, as DNA: TGCGCCAGCAGCTCCGGGACAGGGGACTACAATGAGCAGTTCTTC. Its protein is CASSSGTGDYNEQFF.

The chain employs TRBV5-8 and TRBJ2-5; 8 bases fit TRBD2. The CDR3 length is 16 residues. Germline V gene data show CDR1 as SGHTS and CDR2 as YDEGEE. Losses at the gene ends were 4 bases for V and 1 base for J; bases not matched to a gene: 9. CDR3 amino acids: CASSALAAGGQETQYF. Here the CDR3 DNA reads TGTGCCAGCAGCGCCCTGGCCGCGGGAGGCCAAGAGACCCAGTACTTC.

The chain combines TRBV3-1 (or the pseudogene TRBV3-2) with TRBJ2-5; D may be TRBD2 (5 bases). This CDR3 comprises 16 residues. V was cut by 1 base and J by 2 bases, with 14 bases left in between. The germline V gene encodes CDR1 LGHDT and CDR2 YNNKEL (reference sequence). CDR3 sequence reads: CASSQARGLRQETQYF. The CDR3 nucleotides are TGTGCCAGCAGCCAAGCCCGAGGGCTGAGACAAGAGACCCAGTACTTC.

This sequence joins TRBV7-2 and TRBJ2-5; D is possibly TRBD1 (5 bases). This CDR3 has 16 residues. Per germline, CDR1 SGHTA and CDR2 FQGNSA. Trimming took 1 base from V and 0 from J, leaving 12 bases between them. The DNA of the CDR3 is TGTGCCAGCAGCTTAGGGGTAGGGGTTTACCAAGAGACCCAGTACTTC. Translated: CASSLGVGVYQETQYF.

This clone occurred a few times. This chain joins TRBV2 and TRBJ1-4; D is unclear. The V gene lost 5 bases and the J gene lost 5 bases, with 15 bases spanning the gap. CDR1 and CDR2 from the germline V gene are SNHLY and FYNNEI. The CDR3 runs 15 residues. As DNA, the CDR3 is TGTGCCAGCAGTCTGGAGGGTCCCAGGAATGAAAAACTGTTTTTT. It translates to CASSLEGPRNEKLFF.